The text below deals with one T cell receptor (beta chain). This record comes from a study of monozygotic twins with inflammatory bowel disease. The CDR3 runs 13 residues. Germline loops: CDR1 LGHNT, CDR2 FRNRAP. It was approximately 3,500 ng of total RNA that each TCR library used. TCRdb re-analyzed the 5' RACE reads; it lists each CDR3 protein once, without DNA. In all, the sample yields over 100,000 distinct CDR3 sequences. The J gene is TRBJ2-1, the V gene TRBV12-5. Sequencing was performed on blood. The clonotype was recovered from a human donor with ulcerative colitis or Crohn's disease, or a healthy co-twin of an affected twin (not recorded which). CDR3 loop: CASGLFLGNEQFF.